The 30 T cell receptor beta chains below all came from one sample that was sequenced in a study of CD8 T cells in ankylosing spondylitis. TCRdb used MiXCR to reprocess the 5' RACE reads, holding one entry per CDR3 protein. The data contain roughly 69,000 distinct CDR3 sequences, approximately 5.3% of them singletons. The sequenced sample consisted of blood, either unsorted or a sorted T cell fraction (not recorded which). The receptors were gathered from a male donor with ankylosing spondylitis or in good health (not recorded which).

Points on this clonotype: The conserved phenylalanine or tryptophan normally closing the CDR3 is absent here, so this likely arose from a read error. This rearrangement joins TRBV7-9 to TRBJ2-1; TRBD1 aligns across 11 bases. The CDR3 is 15 residues long. The V segment lost 6 bases and the J segment 3 bases; nucleotides outside the gene matches: 4. Germline V gene data show CDR1 as SEHNR and CDR2 as FQNEAQ (reference sequence). The CDR3 DNA reads TGTGCCAGCAGAACCGGGACAGGGGGCTACAATGAGCAGTTCTTG. Translation: CASRTGTGGYNEQFL.

This clonotype was detected a few times. The chain combines TRBV7-9 with TRBJ1-2; D is perhaps TRBD1 (5 bases). The CDR3 runs to 13 residues. V was trimmed by 1 base and J by 8 bases, leaving 11 bases between them. Per the germline V gene, CDR1 is SEHNR and CDR2 is FQNEAQ (reference sequence). This CDR3 is CASSLGDFLGYTF. CDR3 bases: TGTGCCAGCAGCTTAGGGGACTTTTTGGGCTACACCTTC.

This clonotype was observed a handful of times. V gene TRBV20-1 combines with J gene TRBJ2-5; TRBD1 is a possible D gene (6 bases). The CDR3 covers 17 residues. Germline CDR1 and CDR2: DFQATT and SNEGSKA (reference sequence). Between the trimmed V and J ends, which lost 0 bases and 4 bases, there was a span of 21 bases. Here the CDR3 DNA reads TGCAGTGCTAGAGAACCAACAGGGTCCCGGGGATTAGAGACCCAGTACTTC. Translation gives CSAREPTGSRGLETQYF.

This clonotype has a count of ten or more. The CDR3 region has the DNA TGTGCCAGCTCATCAGGGACTAGACTCCTGTACAATGAGCAGTTCTTC. It specifies CASSSGTRLLYNEQFF. This chain uses TRBV18 with TRBJ2-1; TRBD2 matches at 8 bases. Germline CDR1 and CDR2: KGHSH and LQKENI. The V segment lost 5 bases and the J segment 4 bases; nucleotides outside the gene matches: 10. CDR3 size: 16 residues.

This clonotype was detected ten times or more. The gene calls are TRBV3-1 and TRBJ1-1; 12 positions match TRBD1. The V gene's germline CDR1 is LGHDT and CDR2 YNNKEL (reference sequence). The CDR3 extends over 17 amino acids. The trim removed 7 bases at V and 1 base at J, leaving 10 bases unmatched. This CDR3 is CASTAGTGGPGNTEAFF. In DNA form, the CDR3 reads TGTGCCAGCACAGCCGGGACAGGGGGCCCAGGGAACACTGAAGCTTTCTTT.

This clonotype was seen repeatedly, ten times or more. The rearrangement joins TRBV12-3 or TRBV12-4 to TRBJ2-3; TRBD1 aligns across 9 bases. CDR3 length: 16 residues. J gave up 4 bases and V 4 bases, and 9 bases lay outside the gene matches. This CDR3 is CASSSSGTGLSDTQYF. CDR3 bases: TGTGCCAGCAGTTCGTCCGGGACAGGGTTGTCAGATACGCAGTATTTT.

This clonotype came up many times. The V and J genes are TRBV28 and TRBJ1-1; D perhaps matches TRBD1 (5 bases). Germline loops: CDR1 MDHEN, CDR2 SYDVKM. V lost 2 bases and J lost 6, with 13 bases in between. The CDR3 spans 14 residues. CDR3: CASSLGGARAEAFF. As DNA, the CDR3 is TGTGCCAGCAGTTTAGGGGGAGCCAGGGCTGAAGCTTTCTTT. Combining the CDR3 with reference TRBV28 and TRBJ1-1 gives the whole variable domain DVKVTQSSRYLVKRTGEKVFLECVQDMDHENMFWYRQDPGLGLRLIYFSYDVKMKEKGDIPEGYSVSREKKERFSLILESASTNQTSMYLCASSLGGARAEAFFGQGTRLTVV.

This clonotype was counted at least ten times. This chain uses TRBV15 with TRBJ1-1, with D hard to call. Per the germline V gene, CDR1 is LNHNV and CDR2 is YYDKDF (reference sequence). V was cut by 4 bases and J by 7 bases, with 10 bases left in between. The CDR3 has 12 residues. This chain's CDR3 is CATSNYGDEAFF. The DNA of the CDR3 is TGTGCCACCAGCAATTATGGTGATGAAGCTTTCTTT.

This clonotype was observed many times. The chain combines TRBV5-6 with TRBJ1-5, with 8 bases identical to TRBD1. The CDR3 is 15 amino acids. Germline V gene sequence: CDR1 SGHDT, CDR2 YYEEEE. V shed 2 bases, J shed 3 bases, and the junction held 4 bases outside the gene matches. CDR3 nucleotide sequence: TGTGCCAGCAGCTTAGGACAGGGAGCCAATCAGCCCCAGCATTTT. It encodes CASSLGQGANQPQHF.

The table lists this clonotype with many counts. This chain joins TRBV4-1 and TRBJ2-1; TRBD2 is a possible D gene (6 bases). This CDR3 has 15 residues. Germline CDR1 and CDR2: MGHRA and YSYEKL. V dropped 4 bases and J dropped 10 bases, with 20 bases sitting between them. The CDR3 sequence: CASSPRGGVDSEQFF. In nucleotides, the CDR3 is TGCGCCAGCAGCCCCCGAGGAGGGGTTGACTCGGAGCAGTTCTTC.

In this sample, this clonotype turned up a few times. V and J are TRBV6-2 or TRBV6-3 and TRBJ1-1; the D is unclear. The V end lost 5 bases, the J end lost 0 bases, and 10 bases lay between the germline ends. This CDR3 has 14 amino acids. Germline CDR1 reads MNHEY; CDR2 reads SVGEGT. DNA for the CDR3: TGTGCCAGCAGTCGACTCCTTATGAACACTGAAGCTTTCTTT. Translation: CASSRLLMNTEAFF.

This clonotype was found many times. A read error is possible here, since a much larger clone lies one base away. J is TRBJ2-1 and V is TRBV7-9, with D tentatively TRBD1 (5 bases). Per the germline V gene, CDR1 is SEHNR and CDR2 is FQNEAQ (reference sequence). This CDR3 contains 15 residues. The CDR3 sequence is CSSSITGWTYNEQFF. The CDR3 coding sequence is TGTTCCAGCAGCATAACAGGTTGGACCTACAATGAGCAGTTCTTC.

This clonotype has a count of ten or more. J is TRBJ2-5 and V is TRBV20-1, with D perhaps TRBD1 (5 bases). The germline CDR1 and CDR2 sequences are DFQATT and SNEGSKA (reference sequence). The CDR3 is made up of 12 amino acids. Trimming left V 4 bases short and J 2 bases short, with 8 bases between. CDR3 sequence reads: CSAKTEQETQYF. CDR3 DNA sequence: TGCAGTGCTAAGACAGAACAAGAGACCCAGTACTTC.

This clonotype showed up many times. The chain recombines TRBV7-8 with TRBJ1-2, with D hard to call. CDR3 length equals 12 residues. Germline V CDR1 and CDR2: SGHVS, FQNEAQ. V was cut by 1 base and J by 4 bases, with 4 bases left in between. The DNA of the CDR3 is TGTGCCAGCAGCTTAGACCTCTATGGCTACACCTTC. Protein: CASSLDLYGYTF.

This clonotype was recorded at least ten times. CDR3 bases: TGCGCCAGCACTGAAACAGGAGCAACTAATGAAAAACTGTTTTTT. Residues: CASTETGATNEKLFF. The chain joins TRBV5-1 to TRBJ1-4; D perhaps matches TRBD1 (5 bases). Germline lookup yields CDR1 SGHRS and CDR2 YFSETQ. The CDR3 runs 15 residues. Trimming took 6 bases from V and 0 from J, leaving 12 bases between them.

There are many counts of this clonotype. The V gene is TRBV5-1, the J gene TRBJ2-1, with 9 bases fitting TRBD1. This CDR3 has 16 amino acids. The J segment lost 5 bases and the V segment lost 0 bases, leaving 6 bases of the junction unmatched. Germline CDR1 SGHRS, CDR2 YFSETQ. Written as DNA, the CDR3 is TGCGCCAGCAGCTTGGCGGGACAGGGACACAACAATGAGCAGTTCTTC. Amino acids: CASSLAGQGHNNEQFF.

This clonotype was seen many times. The chain links TRBV5-4 to TRBJ2-5; 9 bases align to TRBD2. Germline V gene lookup returns CDR1 SGHNT and CDR2 YYREEE (reference sequence). The V and J ends lost 0 bases and 4 bases, in that order; junction bases with no gene match: 4. This CDR3 contains 15 residues. The CDR3 here is CASSLGGLARETQYF. The CDR3 nucleotides read TGTGCCAGCAGCTTGGGGGGACTAGCCAGAGAGACCCAGTACTTC.

With respect to this clonotype: This clone may be a read error of a much larger clone one base away. The chain recombines TRBV3-1 with TRBJ2-3; D unclear. Germline CDR1 and CDR2: LGHDT and YNNKEL (reference sequence). There are 12 residues in the CDR3. This chain's CDR3 is CANSLSSDAQYF. CDR3 sequence (DNA): TGTGCCAACAGCCTATCTAGTGATGCGCAGTATTTT.

This clonotype was picked up a small number of times. This rearrangement joins TRBV7-9 to TRBJ2-1; tentatively, D is TRBD2 (6 bases). V was shortened by 0 bases and J by 8 bases, with 11 bases between the two germline ends. Germline CDR1 SEHNR, CDR2 FQNEAQ (reference sequence). The CDR3 covers 14 residues. The CDR3 protein is CASSLAIPSDEQFF. The CDR3 bases are TGTGCCAGCAGCTTAGCGATACCTAGCGATGAGCAGTTCTTC.

At least ten counts were recorded for this clonotype. The rearrangement links TRBV10-3 to TRBJ1-2, with TRBD1 as a possible D gene (6 bases). The germline V gene has CDR1 ENHRY and CDR2 SYGVKD. This CDR3 comprises 13 residues. V was shortened by 2 bases and J by 8 bases, with 12 bases between the two germline ends. This CDR3 is CAISEDRLGGYTF. CDR3 in DNA: TGTGCCATCAGTGAGGACAGGCTCGGCGGCTACACCTTC.

This clonotype was detected ten times or more. The V call is TRBV13, the J call TRBJ1-6; 7 bases line up with TRBD1. From germline, CDR1 is PRHDT and CDR2 FYEKMQ (reference sequence). J lost 7 bases, V lost 3 bases, and 3 bases had no gene match. CDR3 size: 14 residues. The chain's CDR3 is CASSLGQMNSPLHF. CDR3 coding DNA: TGTGCCAGCAGCTTGGGACAGATGAATTCACCCCTCCACTTT.

This clonotype was observed at least ten times. This chain joins TRBV7-3 and TRBJ2-1, with D unresolved. This CDR3 comprises 16 residues. The germline V gene encodes CDR1 SGHTA and CDR2 FQGTGA. V gave up 2 bases and J gave up 2 bases, with 13 bases separating them. CDR3 nucleotides: TGTGCCAGCAGCTTATTTGATCTTTCAACCTACAATGAGCAGTTCTTC. It yields the protein CASSLFDLSTYNEQFF. The variable domain in full, with the rest retrieved from reference TRBV7-3 and TRBJ2-1, is GAGVSQTPSNKVTEKGKYVELRCDPISGHTALYWYRQSLGQGPEFLIYFQGTGAADDSGLPNDRFFAVRPEGSVSTLKIQRTERGDSAVYLCASSLFDLSTYNEQFFGPGTRLTVL.

There are many counts of this clonotype. The CDR3 nucleotides read TGTGCCAGCAGTTGGGGGGGACAGGGGTCCTTGGGTGAGCAGTTCTTC. It specifies CASSWGGQGSLGEQFF. The chain combines TRBV6-5 with TRBJ2-1; the match to TRBD1 covers 10 bases. The length of the CDR3 is 16 residues. Germline-derived CDR1 and CDR2 are MNHEY and SVGAGI. V lost 4 bases, J lost 9 bases, and 12 bases stayed unmatched.

This clonotype was seen ten or more times. The chain couples TRBV5-6 to TRBJ2-1; no reliable D call. Germline values: CDR1 SGHDT, CDR2 YYEEEE. Trimming removed 0 bases at V and 2 bases at J, with 9 bases between. The CDR3 runs to 15 residues. CDR3 loop: CASSLDSATYNEQFF. As DNA, the CDR3 is TGTGCCAGCAGCTTGGATTCAGCCACCTACAATGAGCAGTTCTTC.

This clonotype has a count of ten or more. The chain recombines TRBV29-1 with TRBJ1-2; 8 bases map to TRBD1. The CDR3 sequence is 12 residues long. In germline, CDR1 is SQVTM, CDR2 ANQGSEA. Trimming cost V 8 bases and J 8 bases; bases outside gene matches: 10. CDR3 nucleotide sequence: TGCAGCACAAGGACAGGGTACGACGGCTACACCTTC. Translating gives CSTRTGYDGYTF.

With regard to this clonotype: The junction differs from germline at one of its ends, possibly a read error. The chain links TRBV20-1 to TRBJ2-7; TRBD2 aligns across 11 bases. The germline gives CDR1 DFQATT, CDR2 SNEGSKA (reference sequence). The CDR3 contains 15 residues. The CDR3: CSAANSGGDAYKQYF. The CDR3 DNA reads as TGCAGTGCTGCCAATAGCGGGGGGGATGCCTACAAGCAGTACTTC.

This chain joins TRBV7-2 and TRBJ2-7, with D unresolved. The CDR3 runs 13 residues. Germline V gene sequence: CDR1 SGHTA, CDR2 FQGNSA. Trimming pared 0 bases from V and 3 bases from J, leaving 6 bases between. CDR3 protein: CASSLAWGYEQYF. The CDR3 DNA follows: TGTGCCAGCAGCTTAGCGTGGGGCTACGAGCAGTACTTC.

The sample holds many counts of this clonotype. This chain connects TRBV12-3 or TRBV12-4 to TRBJ1-6, with a weak D call TRBD1 (5 bases). CDR3 size: 16 residues. V dropped 3 bases and J dropped 2 bases, with 11 bases sitting between them. The CDR3 protein is CASSFAGVTYNSPLHF. In DNA form, the CDR3 reads TGTGCCAGCAGTTTTGCGGGGGTTACCTATAATTCACCCCTCCACTTT.

This clonotype was seen at least ten times. The rearrangement uses TRBV30 and TRBJ2-2, with D possibly TRBD1 on 5 matching bases. The V gene's germline CDR1 is GTSNPN and CDR2 SVGIG (reference sequence). This CDR3 is 16 amino acids long. Trimming removed 6 bases from V and 1 base from J, with 18 bases in between. Here the CDR3 reads CACTQGSGLNTGELFF. CDR3 nucleotides: TGTGCCTGCACTCAGGGATCGGGCCTGAACACCGGGGAGCTGTTTTTT.

This clonotype was recorded many times. The V and J genes are TRBV20-1 and TRBJ1-4; no clear D gene. The germline V gene has CDR1 DFQATT and CDR2 SNEGSKA (reference sequence). This CDR3 has 14 residues. V lost 3 bases to trimming and J lost 7 bases, with 15 bases between them. The CDR3 region has the DNA TGCAGTGCTAGGAGCCCCCTACATGGTGAAAAACTGTTTTTT. It codes for CSARSPLHGEKLFF.